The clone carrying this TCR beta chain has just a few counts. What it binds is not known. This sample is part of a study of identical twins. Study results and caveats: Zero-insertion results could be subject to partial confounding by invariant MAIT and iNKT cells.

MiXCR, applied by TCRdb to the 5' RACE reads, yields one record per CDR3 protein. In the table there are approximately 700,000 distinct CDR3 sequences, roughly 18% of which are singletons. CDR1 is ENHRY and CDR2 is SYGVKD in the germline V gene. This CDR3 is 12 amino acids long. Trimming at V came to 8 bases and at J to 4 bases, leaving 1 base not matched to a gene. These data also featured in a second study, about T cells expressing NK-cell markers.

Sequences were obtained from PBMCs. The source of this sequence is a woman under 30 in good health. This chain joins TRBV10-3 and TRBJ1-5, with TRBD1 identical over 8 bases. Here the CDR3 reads CAIGQGNQPQHF. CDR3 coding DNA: TGTGCCATCGGACAGGGAAATCAGCCCCAGCATTTT.